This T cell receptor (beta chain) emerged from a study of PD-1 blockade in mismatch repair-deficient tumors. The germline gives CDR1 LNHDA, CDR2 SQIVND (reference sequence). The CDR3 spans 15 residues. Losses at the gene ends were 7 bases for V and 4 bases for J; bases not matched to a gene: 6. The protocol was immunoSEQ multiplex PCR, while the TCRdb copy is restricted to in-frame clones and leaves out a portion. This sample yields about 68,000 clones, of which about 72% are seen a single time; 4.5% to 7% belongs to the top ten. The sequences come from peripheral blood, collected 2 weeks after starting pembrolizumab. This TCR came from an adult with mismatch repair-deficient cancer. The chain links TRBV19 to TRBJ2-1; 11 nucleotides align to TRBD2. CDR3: CASTRLAGRYNEQFF. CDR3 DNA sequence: TGTGCCAGTACCAGACTAGCGGGACGATACAATGAGCAGTTCTTC.